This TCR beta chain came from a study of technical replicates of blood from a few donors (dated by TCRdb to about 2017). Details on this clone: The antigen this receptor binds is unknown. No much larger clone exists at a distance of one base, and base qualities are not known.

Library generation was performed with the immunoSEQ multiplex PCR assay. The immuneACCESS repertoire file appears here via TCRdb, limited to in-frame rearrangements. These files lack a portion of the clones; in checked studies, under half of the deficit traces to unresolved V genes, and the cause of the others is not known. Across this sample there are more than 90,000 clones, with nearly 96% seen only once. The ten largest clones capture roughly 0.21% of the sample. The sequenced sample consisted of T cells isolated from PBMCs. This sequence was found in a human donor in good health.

The base sequence is TGCGCCAGCAGTGACAGGGGAGTCGGCTCCTACGAGCAGTACTTC. It translates to CASSDRGVGSYEQYF. Recombination joined TRBV10-1 with TRBJ2-7; possibly the D gene is TRBD1, per 6 matching bases. For CDR1 and CDR2, the germline V gene (reference sequence) lists WNHNN and SYGVQD. From its cysteine to its phenylalanine, the CDR3 spans 15 amino acids. Here the CDR3 DNA is all that survives: 45 bases in frame from base 1. Between the V and J ends, shortened by 3 bases and 0 bases respectively, the junction contains 12 bases.